This TCR beta chain was recorded in a study of blood T cell repertoires in COVID-19. The protocol was immunoSEQ multiplex PCR, while the TCRdb copy is restricted to in-frame clones and leaves out a portion. Seen here are 350,000 to 500,000 clones, around nine tenths observed once, and the top ten hold around 1.5%. CDR1 is SQVTM, CDR2 ANQGSEA, per germline. The J segment lost 3 bases and the V segment lost 5 bases, leaving 7 bases of the junction unmatched. The CDR3 covers 15 residues. The sequenced material came from PBMCs or T cells enriched from blood (not recorded which). The TCR sequence derives from a woman under 30 who had been exposed to COVID-19. The chain uses TRBV29-1 and TRBJ2-2; the match to TRBD1 covers 9 bases. The DNA for the CDR3 is TGCAGCGTTTGGAAACAGGGGGCGTACACCGGGGAGCTGTTTTTT. Residues: CSVWKQGAYTGELFF.